Listed below are T cell receptor beta chains from one sample, sequenced in a study of T-cell memory formation after mild COVID-19. TCRdb re-called the 5' RACE reads with MiXCR, one entry per CDR3 protein. Of 270,000 or so distinct CDR3 sequences listed, 15% to 20% were seen once; the top ten hold around a fifth. Material for sequencing was PBMCs or a T cell subset sorted from them (not recorded which). These receptors were taken from a man aged 18 to 29 who had mild COVID-19 (a few samples of this study predate the infection). Cell type and time point are not known. Both conserved end residues are part of each CDR3. D genes are given only for firm matches. The size of a clone is reported for some rows only, either as once, few or many, or as a class for expanded clones.

abundance	d_gene	j_gene	v_gene	CDR3aa	CDR3nt
many	TRBD1	TRBJ1-5	TRBV6-5	CASSPTGGNQPQHF	TGTGCCAGCAGTCCGACAGGGGGTAATCAGCCCCAGCATTTT
NA	NA	TRBJ2-3	TRBV4-2	CASSQDGGGGADTQYF	TGTGCCAGCAGCCAAGATGGAGGGGGCGGAGCAGATACGCAGTATTTT
NA	TRBD1	TRBJ2-7	TRBV5-5	CASSRGQGAYEQYF	TGTGCCAGCAGCCGGGGGCAGGGGGCTTACGAGCAGTACTTC
NA	NA	TRBJ1-6	TRBV5-1	CASSLATGRQALHF	TGCGCCAGCAGCCTCGCTACCGGCCGCCAGGCCCTCCACTTT
few	NA	TRBJ2-2	TRBV7-9	CASSLAMEAGELFF	TGTGCCAGCAGCTTAGCGATGGAGGCCGGGGAGCTGTTTTTT
NA	NA	TRBJ2-5	TRBV29-1	CSVEEGFQVETQYF	TGCAGCGTTGAAGAGGGTTTTCAGGTGGAGACCCAGTACTTC
few	NA	TRBJ1-5	TRBV19	CATGPGGRNQPQHF	TGTGCCACGGGGCCTGGGGGGCGGAATCAGCCCCAGCATTTT
few	TRBD1	TRBJ2-1	TRBV7-9	CASRRTGGDEQFF	TGTGCCAGCAGGCGGACAGGGGGAGATGAGCAGTTCTTC
few	NA	TRBJ2-5	TRBV12-3/TRBV12-4	CASSLRHLETQYF	TGTGCCAGCAGTTTGAGGCACCTAGAGACCCAGTACTTC
few	NA	TRBJ1-1	TRBV4-3	CASSQEMSTEAFF	TGCGCCAGCAGCCAAGAGATGAGCACTGAAGCTTTCTTT
NA	NA	TRBJ1-6	TRBV5-6	CASSSKGREALHF	TGTGCCAGCAGCTCTAAGGGCCGCGAGGCCCTCCACTTT
few	NA	TRBJ1-6	TRBV20-1	CSAPRGGEHNSPLHF	TGCAGTGCTCCCAGGGGAGGGGAGCATAATTCACCCCTCCACTTT
few	NA	TRBJ1-6	TRBV7-9	CASSQGWGRTYNSPLHF	TGTGCCAGCAGCCAGGGGTGGGGGAGGACCTATAATTCACCCCTCCACTTT
NA	NA	TRBJ2-5	TRBV5-1	CASSLVGGIQETQYF	TGCGCCAGCAGCTTGGTAGGAGGGATCCAAGAGACCCAGTACTTC
NA	NA	TRBJ1-6	TRBV6-6	CASSYSERGNSPLHF	TGTGCCAGCAGTTACTCTGAGCGGGGGAATTCACCCCTCCACTTT
NA	NA	TRBJ1-6	TRBV7-2	CASSLNPGGNSPLHF	TGTGCCAGCAGCTTGAACCCGGGGGGTAATTCACCCCTCCACTTT
few	NA	TRBJ2-3	TRBV4-1	CASSQEEHYTDTQYF	TGCGCCAGCAGCCAAGAAGAGCACTACACAGATACGCAGTATTTT
NA	NA	TRBJ1-5	TRBV12-3/TRBV12-4	CASSFLTGEANQPQHF	TGTGCCAGCAGTTTTCTTACCGGGGAGGCGAATCAGCCCCAGCATTTT
few	NA	TRBJ2-7	TRBV28	CAAAAGTLTSEQYF	TGTGCCGCGGCGGCCGGGACCTTGACCTCCGAGCAGTACTTC
NA	NA	TRBJ1-1	TRBV18	CASSRDLDGTEAFF	TGTGCCAGCTCCCGAGACTTGGACGGGACTGAAGCTTTCTTT
few	TRBD1	TRBJ1-1	TRBV9	CASSPGQGEAFF	TGTGCCAGCAGCCCTGGACAGGGAGAAGCTTTCTTT
NA	NA	TRBJ2-5	TRBV6-2/TRBV6-3	CASRTYDRTQYF	TGTGCCAGCAGGACCTATGACCGGACCCAGTACTTC
NA	NA	TRBJ1-2	TRBV7-3	CASSLLPGEGYGYTF	TGTGCCAGCAGCTTACTACCGGGAGAGGGATATGGCTACACCTTC
few	NA	TRBJ2-1	TRBV4-1	CASSQGPTPSYNEQFF	TGCGCCAGCAGCCAAGGACCCACTCCCTCTTACAATGAGCAGTTCTTC
few	NA	TRBJ2-6	TRBV7-2	CASSLVAGTSGANVLTF	TGTGCCAGCAGCTTAGTCGCCGGCACCTCTGGGGCCAACGTCCTGACTTTC
NA	TRBD1	TRBJ2-3	TRBV12-3/TRBV12-4	CASRGVDRAADTQYF	TGTGCCAGCAGGGGAGTGGACAGGGCGGCAGATACGCAGTATTTT
NA	NA	TRBJ2-1	TRBV3-1	CASSQVGGANEQFF	TGTGCCAGCAGCCAAGTAGGAGGGGCAAATGAGCAGTTCTTC
NA	NA	TRBJ2-5	TRBV5-1	CASSFGSGATQETQYF	TGCGCCAGCAGCTTTGGGTCAGGGGCTACGCAAGAGACCCAGTACTTC
many	NA	TRBJ2-7	TRBV7-2	CASSPPGRAYEQYF	TGTGCCAGCAGCCCCCCTGGCAGGGCCTACGAGCAGTACTTC
NA	TRBD2	TRBJ2-7	TRBV5-1	CASSLTMAGGSYEQYF	TGCGCCAGCAGCTTGACGATGGCGGGGGGCTCCTACGAGCAGTACTTC
NA	NA	TRBJ2-5	TRBV12-3/TRBV12-4	CASSEAGGETQYF	TGTGCCAGCAGTGAAGCAGGGGGGGAGACCCAGTACTTC
many	TRBD2	TRBJ2-7	TRBV3-1	CASSQDPGTSYEQYF	TGTGCCAGCAGCCAAGATCCCGGGACTAGCTACGAGCAGTACTTC
few	TRBD2	TRBJ2-3	TRBV20-1	CSASSSGGAITQYF	TGCAGTGCTAGTTCTAGCGGGGGGGCCATAACGCAGTATTTT
few	NA	TRBJ2-3	TRBV29-1	CSAFRAGNTDTQYF	TGCAGCGCTTTCAGGGCGGGAAACACAGATACGCAGTATTTT
NA	NA	TRBJ1-1	TRBV5-1	CASSLDQGTVGTEAFF	TGCGCCAGCAGCTTGGATCAGGGAACAGTTGGCACTGAAGCTTTCTTT
NA	NA	TRBJ2-2	TRBV25-1	CASTLSGLAGELFF	TGTGCCAGCACCCTGTCGGGGTTGGCCGGGGAGCTGTTTTTT
few	TRBD1	TRBJ1-2	TRBV4-1	CASSQEPVKGGYYYGYTF	TGCGCCAGCAGCCAAGAACCTGTAAAAGGGGGCTACTACTATGGCTACACCTTC
few	TRBD1	TRBJ2-7	TRBV4-3	CASGQGLSYEQYF	TGCGCCAGCGGACAGGGACTCTCCTACGAGCAGTACTTC
many	NA	TRBJ2-5	TRBV7-8	CASSLGNSQETQYF	TGTGCCAGCAGCTTAGGAAACAGCCAGGAGACCCAGTACTTC
NA	TRBD2	TRBJ2-1	TRBV27	CASGSGLVYNEQFF	TGTGCCTCAGGATCCGGACTAGTGTACAATGAGCAGTTCTTC
many	NA	TRBJ1-1	TRBV4-2	CASSQGEQGEAFF	TGTGCCAGCAGCCAAGGTGAGCAGGGGGAAGCTTTCTTT
NA	TRBD1	TRBJ2-2	TRBV12-3/TRBV12-4	CASSLGGTGNTGELFF	TGTGCCAGCAGTTTAGGCGGGACAGGGAACACCGGGGAGCTGTTTTTT
NA	NA	TRBJ1-4	TRBV12-3/TRBV12-4	CASSYYKGLGEKLFF	TGTGCCAGCAGTTATTATAAGGGTTTGGGAGAAAAACTGTTTTTT
NA	TRBD1	TRBJ2-1	TRBV5-1	CASSPGTGIVNEQFF	TGCGCCAGCAGCCCCGGGACAGGGATTGTGAATGAGCAGTTCTTC
NA	TRBD2	TRBJ2-1	TRBV7-3	CASRSSGGSSYNEQFF	TGTGCCAGCAGATCTAGCGGGGGGAGCTCCTACAATGAGCAGTTCTTC
few	NA	TRBJ2-5	TRBV9	CASSGQNLEETQYF	TGTGCCAGCAGTGGACAGAACTTAGAAGAGACCCAGTACTTC
NA	NA	TRBJ2-1	TRBV29-1	CSVEGPGGPGEQFF	TGCAGCGTTGAAGGTCCCGGGGGGCCGGGTGAGCAGTTCTTC
NA	TRBD2	TRBJ2-5	TRBV7-9	CASSSGLAGGPGGTQYF	TGTGCCAGCAGCTCCGGACTAGCGGGGGGGCCAGGCGGGACCCAGTACTTC
NA	TRBD2	TRBJ2-5	TRBV18	CASSRGGRTTQYF	TGTGCCAGCTCAAGGGGAGGGAGAACGACCCAGTACTTC
few	NA	TRBJ2-5	TRBV14	CASSQVGRIQTQYF	TGTGCCAGCAGCCAAGTCGGGAGAATACAGACCCAGTACTTC
NA	NA	TRBJ2-3	TRBV7-9	CASSQISLRGLTDTQYF	TGTGCCAGCAGTCAAATTTCATTGCGGGGGCTCACAGATACGCAGTATTTT
few	TRBD1	TRBJ2-3	TRBV20-1	CSAMRGGPSTDTQYF	TGCAGTGCGATGAGAGGGGGCCCCAGCACAGATACGCAGTATTTT